Each of the 16 T cell receptor beta chains below was sequenced from the same sample in a study of blood T cell repertoires in COVID-19. Sequenced by immunoSEQ multiplex PCR; TCRdb stores in-frame clones only, minus some. Among roughly 330,000 clones listed, 88% were seen once. Sequenced: PBMCs or T cells enriched from blood (not recorded which). Receptor source: a man between 25 and 39 years old who had recovered from COVID-19.

In its sample, this clone was seen once. Here the CDR3 DNA reads TGTGCCAGCAGCAGAAGCGGGGGGGCTGGAGATACGCAGTATTTT. Its translation: CASSRSGGAGDTQYF. The chain joins TRBV9 to TRBJ2-3; 10 bases are shared with TRBD2. The CDR3 runs to 15 residues. The trim removed 4 bases at V and 5 bases at J, leaving 7 bases unmatched. Germline V lookup: CDR1 SGDLS, CDR2 YYNGEE.

In this sample, this clone turned up a few times. The chain combines TRBV3-1 (or the pseudogene TRBV3-2) with TRBJ1-2, with 8 bases aligning to TRBD1. The CDR3 sequence is 14 residues long. Germline CDR1 and CDR2: LGHDT and YNNKEL (reference sequence). Trimming cost V 4 bases and J 4 bases; bases outside gene matches: 5. CDR3 in amino acids: CASSPTTGGYGYTF. Written as DNA, the CDR3 is TGTGCCAGCAGCCCTACAACAGGGGGCTATGGCTACACCTTC.

This rearrangement joins TRBV7-3 to TRBJ2-1; 12 nucleotides line up with TRBD1. Germline assignment: CDR1 SGHTA and CDR2 FQGTGA. This CDR3 has 15 amino acids. V lost 4 bases to trimming and J lost 9 bases; unmatched junction nucleotides: 7. CDR3 loop: CASSSGTGGFGEQFF. The CDR3 coding sequence is TGTGCCAGCAGCTCCGGGACAGGGGGCTTTGGTGAGCAGTTCTTC.

This clone came up a few times. The rearrangement uses TRBV4-1 and TRBJ2-2; TRBD2 agrees at 8 bases. The trim removed 1 base at V and 5 bases at J, leaving 6 bases unmatched. CDR1 MGHRA and CDR2 YSYEKL come from the germline V gene. CDR3 length: 16 amino acids. CDR3 protein: CASSQGETGGTGELFF. CDR3 coding DNA: TGCGCCAGCAGCCAAGGGGAAACGGGGGGGACCGGGGAGCTGTTTTTT.

The V gene is TRBV12-3 or TRBV12-4, the J gene TRBJ2-1; D is ambiguous. V was pared by 0 bases and J by 7 bases, with 7 bases between. The CDR3 loop spans 13 amino acids. The CDR3 bases are TGTGCCAGCAGTTTAGCAGCCTCAAATGAGCAGTTCTTC. It encodes CASSLAASNEQFF.

The chain carries TRBV5-4 and TRBJ2-1; 10 bases map to TRBD2. V lost 4 bases, J lost 8 bases, and 6 bases stayed unmatched. From germline, CDR1 is SGHNT and CDR2 YYREEE (reference sequence). The CDR3 has 14 amino acids. The CDR3 DNA reads TGTGCCAGCAGCGCAGCGGGGGGGGTAGATGAGCAGTTCTTC. Translation: CASSAAGGVDEQFF. The entire variable domain, with the rest obtained from reference TRBV5-4 and TRBJ2-1, is as follows: ETGVTQSPTHLIKTRGQQVTLRCSSQSGHNTVSWYQQALGQGPQFIFQYYREEENGRGNFPPRFSGLQFPNYSSELNVNALELDDSALYLCASSAAGGVDEQFFGPGTRLTVL.

The chain links TRBV27 to TRBJ2-7, with 7 nucleotides matching TRBD1. The CDR3 length is 16 residues. Germline V gene data show CDR1 as MNHEY and CDR2 as SMNVEV (reference sequence). V was pared by 6 bases and J by 3 bases, with 14 bases of the junction left unmatched. The CDR3 sequence is CASSPLLGQAGYEQYF. The DNA for the CDR3 is TGTGCCAGCAGCCCCCTCTTAGGACAGGCCGGCTACGAGCAGTACTTC.

The chain uses TRBV13 and TRBJ2-3; 9 bases align to TRBD2. The trim removed 5 bases at V and 0 bases at J, leaving 3 bases unmatched. Germline values: CDR1 PRHDT, CDR2 FYEKMQ (reference sequence). There are 15 residues in the CDR3. The DNA for the CDR3 is TGTGCCAGCAGCCCGCGGGGGGGTAGCACAGATACGCAGTATTTT. Translation gives CASSPRGGSTDTQYF.

The CDR3 sequence: CASGLTENTEAFF. The CDR3 coding sequence is TGTGCCAGCGGGTTGACAGAGAACACTGAAGCTTTCTTT. The chain couples TRBV27 to TRBJ1-1; tentative D call: TRBD1 (5 bases). The CDR3 extends over 13 amino acids. CDR1 is MNHEY, CDR2 SMNVEV, per germline (reference sequence). Deletions cut 8 bases from V and 1 base from J, with 11 bases between.

V usage is TRBV7-9 and J usage is TRBJ2-2; no reliable D call. Germline lookup yields CDR1 SEHNR and CDR2 FQNEAQ (reference sequence). V lost 0 bases, J lost 2 bases, and 10 bases lay in between. CDR3 length: 16 residues. CDR3: CASSLAGRKNTGELFF. CDR3 DNA sequence: TGTGCCAGCAGCTTAGCCGGCAGGAAAAACACCGGGGAGCTGTTTTTT.

V is TRBV7-9 and J is TRBJ2-7, with TRBD2 as a possible D gene (7 bases). CDR3 size: 14 residues. Germline V gene data show CDR1 as SEHNR and CDR2 as FQNEAQ (reference sequence). Trimming took off 2 bases at V and 1 base at J, with 9 bases between the two ends. The CDR3 loop reads CASSLRGGSYEQYF. CDR3 coding DNA: TGTGCCAGCAGCTTAAGGGGGGGATCCTACGAGCAGTACTTC.

The chain carries TRBV7-2 and TRBJ1-5, with no clear D. V dropped 3 bases and J dropped 6 bases, with 15 bases sitting between them. CDR1 and CDR2 from the germline V gene are SGHTA and FQGNSA. The CDR3 totals 15 residues. CDR3 DNA sequence: TGTGCCAGCAGCTTGCGAGGGCAGCGAGGTCAGCCCCAGCATTTT. Amino acid sequence: CASSLRGQRGQPQHF. Together with reference TRBV7-2 and TRBJ1-5, the CDR3 gives the full variable domain: GAGVSQSPSNKVTEKGKDVELRCDPISGHTALYWYRQSLGQGLEFLIYFQGNSAPDKSGLPSDRFSAERTGGSVSTLTIQRTQQEDSAVYLCASSLRGQRGQPQHFGDGTRLSIL.

The CDR3 reads CAWSAGVRETQYF. For the CDR3, the DNA is TGTGCCTGGAGCGCAGGGGTCCGGGAGACCCAGTACTTC. The gene calls are TRBV30 and TRBJ2-5; TRBD1 might be the D (6 bases). Germline CDR1 is GTSNPN and CDR2 is SVGIG (reference sequence). The CDR3 extends over 13 amino acids. V lost 3 bases, J lost 5 bases, and 13 bases lay in between.

The chain carries TRBV28 and TRBJ1-2; D may be TRBD1 (5 bases). CDR1 MDHEN and CDR2 SYDVKM come from the germline V gene. This CDR3 spans 14 amino acids. Trimming removed 5 bases at V and 4 bases at J, with 14 bases between. Written as DNA, the CDR3 is TGTGCCAGCAGTCAGGAGACAGTGGTCTATGGCTACACCTTC. It yields the protein CASSQETVVYGYTF.

This clone was picked up a small number of times. The chain uses TRBV11-2 and TRBJ2-1; 9 bases map to TRBD2. The germline CDR1 and CDR2 sequences are SGHAT and FQNNGV. The CDR3 length is 17 residues. The junction had 7 bases not matched to a gene; V was cut back by 1 base and J by 3 bases. This CDR3 is CASSLAGGGAFYNEQFF. The CDR3 DNA reads as TGTGCCAGCAGCTTAGCTGGCGGGGGGGCCTTCTACAATGAGCAGTTCTTC.

This clone appeared a few times. DNA of the CDR3: TGTGCCACCAGCAGAGAACTAGCGGGGGGACGAGAGACCCAGTACTTC. Translation: CATSRELAGGRETQYF. The chain recombines TRBV15 with TRBJ2-5, with 12 bases matching TRBD2. The CDR3 contains 16 residues. With 0 bases clipped from V and 4 bases from J, the junction kept 3 bases outside the gene matches. Per germline, CDR1 LNHNV and CDR2 YYDKDF (reference sequence). The entire variable domain, with the rest obtained from reference TRBV15 and TRBJ2-5, is as follows: DAMVIQNPRYQVTQFGKPVTLSCSQTLNHNVMYWYQQKSSQAPKLLFHYYDKDFNNEADTPDNFQSRRPNTSFCFLDIRSPGLGDTAMYLCATSRELAGGRETQYFGPGTRLLVL.